Below, one T cell receptor beta chain is given with its context. Its antigen is not known. The data stem from a study of T-cell memory formation after mild COVID-19. Study-wide points: Clones contracting over day 15 to 85 were CD4/CD8 balanced, with later expanders leaning CD4+. Detection of some responders pre-infection suggested pre-existing cross-reactive memory T cells participated. Mostly located in CM and EM were contracting CD4+ clones, with contracting CD8+ clones located in EMRA.

The CDR3 runs 14 residues. The V gene end was trimmed by 2 bases and the J gene end by 8 bases; junction bases not matched to a gene: 3. Germline CDR1 is SGHTA and CDR2 is FQGNSA. From 5'RACE with constant-segment primers came TCR alpha and TCR beta cDNA libraries that carried sample barcodes and UMIs. From the 5' RACE reads, TCRdb called clonotypes with MiXCR, one entry per CDR3 protein. The sample has fewer than 400,000 distinct CDR3 sequences, 10% to 15% seen once. The receptor's source is a man between 18 and 35 years old who had mild COVID-19 (a few samples of this study predate the infection). Cell type and time point are not known. The rearrangement uses TRBV7-2 and TRBJ1-6; 7 bases map to TRBD1. The sample was PBMCs or a T cell subset sorted from them (not recorded which). This chain's CDR3 is CASSLPGQHSPLHF. CDR3 DNA: TGTGCCAGCAGCTTACCGGGACAGCATTCACCCCTCCACTTT.